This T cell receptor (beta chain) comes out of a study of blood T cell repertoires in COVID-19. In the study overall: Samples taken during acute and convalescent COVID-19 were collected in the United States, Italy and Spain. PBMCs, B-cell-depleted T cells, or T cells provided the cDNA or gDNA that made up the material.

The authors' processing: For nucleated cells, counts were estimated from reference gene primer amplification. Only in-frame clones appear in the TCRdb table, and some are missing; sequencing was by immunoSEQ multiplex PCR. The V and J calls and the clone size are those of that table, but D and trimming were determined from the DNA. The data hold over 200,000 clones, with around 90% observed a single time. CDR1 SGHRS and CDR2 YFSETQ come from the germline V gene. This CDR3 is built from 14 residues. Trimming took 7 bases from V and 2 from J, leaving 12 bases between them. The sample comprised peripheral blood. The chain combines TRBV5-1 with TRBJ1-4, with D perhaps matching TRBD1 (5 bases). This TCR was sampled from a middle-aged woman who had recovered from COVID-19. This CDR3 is CASPPTVTNEKLFF. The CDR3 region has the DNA TGCGCCAGCCCCCCGACAGTTACTAATGAAAAACTGTTTTTT. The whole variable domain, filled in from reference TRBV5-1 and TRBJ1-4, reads KAGVTQTPRYLIKTRGQQVTLSCSPISGHRSVSWYQQTPGQGLQFLFEYFSETQRNKGNFPGRFSGRQFSNSRSEMNVSTLELGDSALYLCASPPTVTNEKLFFGSGTQLSVL.